A single sample is the source of the 20 T cell receptor beta chains below, sequenced in a study of PD-1 blockade in classical Hodgkin lymphoma. Time point denoted: cycle 4 day 1 (C4D1), after less than seven weeks of nivolumab. Patients all relapsed after autologous stem cell transplantation, and there was variation in brentuximab vedotin exposure. Magnetic negative selection served to purify CD4+ T cells out of PBMCs that had been thawed. Profiling relied on immunoSEQ multiplex PCR, and the TCRdb table lists in-frame clones only, not all of them. The sample contains over 15,000 clones, 70% of which appear only once. The sample in question was CD4+ T cells from blood, obtained before the fourth cycle of nivolumab. The receptors here all came from a human donor with classical Hodgkin lymphoma.

This clone came up a few times. The rearrangement joins TRBV19 to TRBJ2-5; no reliable D call. Trimming stripped 5 bases from V and 5 bases from J, with 18 bases between. The germline gives CDR1 LNHDA, CDR2 SQIVND (reference sequence). There are 15 residues in the CDR3. The CDR3 spells CASSQQTTIRETQYF. CDR3 bases: TGTGCCAGTAGTCAGCAGACCACGATCAGGGAGACCCAGTACTTC.

V gene TRBV7-2 combines with J gene TRBJ2-1; 7 bases align to TRBD1. This CDR3 has 15 residues. V lost 2 bases and J lost 4; bases outside the gene matches: 5. CDR1 is SGHTA, CDR2 FQGNSA, per germline. The CDR3 coding sequence is TGTGCCAGCAGCTTAACAGGGGAACGTTACAATGAGCAGTTCTTC. Translation gives CASSLTGERYNEQFF.

The J gene is TRBJ1-2, the V gene TRBV4-3, with 8 bases that match TRBD1. The length of the CDR3 is 16 residues. V lost 1 base, J lost 7 bases, and 11 bases stayed unmatched. Looked up from germline, CDR1 is LGHNA and CDR2 is YSLEER. CDR3 sequence reads: CASSQALDRDFLGYTF. The CDR3 bases are TGCGCCAGCAGCCAAGCTCTGGACAGGGATTTTCTTGGCTACACCTTC.

This chain links TRBV6-1 with TRBJ2-7; the D call may be TRBD1 or TRBD2 (5 bases each). CDR1 and CDR2 (germline): MNHNS, SASEGT. The CDR3 runs 15 residues. Trimming shortened V by 2 bases and J by 2 bases, and 13 bases separated the two germline ends. DNA for the CDR3: TGTGCCAGCAGTGAATTTGGGACGGCAGCCTACGAGCAGTACTTC. It codes for CASSEFGTAAYEQYF.

The DNA of the CDR3 is TGTGCCAGCAGCTTATATAGCGGGGGGGTCCGTGGGACCCAGTACTTC. Its protein product is CASSLYSGGVRGTQYF. The gene calls are TRBV7-2 and TRBJ2-5, with 11 bases matching TRBD2. Germline CDR1 SGHTA, CDR2 FQGNSA. The trim removed 2 bases at V and 7 bases at J, leaving 9 bases unmatched. This CDR3 region has 16 residues.

This clone was seen a few times. The V and J genes are TRBV7-3 and TRBJ2-3; TRBD1 agrees at 9 bases. Germline V gene sequence: CDR1 SGHTA, CDR2 FQGTGA. The CDR3 has 14 amino acids. The J segment lost 4 bases and the V segment lost 4 bases, leaving 3 bases of the junction unmatched. The CDR3 sequence: CASSYGQGSDTQYF. Written as DNA, the CDR3 is TGTGCCAGCAGCTACGGACAGGGGTCAGATACGCAGTATTTT.

This clone appeared a few times. The J gene is TRBJ1-5, the V gene TRBV4-2; TRBD1 aligns across 7 bases. V dropped 4 bases and J dropped 3; count of bases not matched to a gene: 6. Germline CDR1 is LGHNA and CDR2 is YNFKEQ. The CDR3 sequence is 15 residues long. This chain's CDR3 is CASSPGTAINQPQHF. The CDR3 coding sequence is TGTGCCAGCAGCCCGGGGACAGCGATCAATCAGCCCCAGCATTTT.

This rearrangement joins TRBV4-2 to TRBJ2-2, with 7 bases lining up with TRBD1. Germline CDR1 is LGHNA and CDR2 is YNFKEQ. The CDR3 has 18 residues. V shed 0 bases, J shed 1 base, and the junction held 8 bases outside the gene matches. As DNA, the CDR3 is TGTGCCAGCAGCCAAGAAGGGCCTGGACAGGAGAACACCGGGGAGCTGTTTTTT. It codes for CASSQEGPGQENTGELFF.

This chain connects TRBV28 to TRBJ2-1; D gene ambiguous. Germline CDR1 reads MDHEN; CDR2 reads SYDVKM. CDR3 length: 12 residues. Deletions cut 3 bases from V and 10 bases from J, with 10 bases between. The DNA of the CDR3 is TGTGCCAGCAGTTTTTTGGTTTACGAGCAGTTCTTC. Its translation is CASSFLVYEQFF.

This clone occurred a few times. This chain connects TRBV7-8 to TRBJ2-7, with D possibly being TRBD2 (5 bases). V lost 1 base and J 4 bases, leaving 14 bases between the germline ends. CDR3 length: 15 residues. In germline, CDR1 is SGHVS, CDR2 FQNEAQ. The CDR3 DNA reads TGTGCCAGCAGCTTAGATCGTGCGGGCGTGTACGAGCAGTACTTC. This encodes CASSLDRAGVYEQYF.

The chain employs TRBV11-3 and TRBJ2-7; a weak D match, TRBD1 (6 bases). This CDR3 is built from 14 residues. Germline V CDR1 and CDR2: SGHNT, YENEEA. Trimming shortened V by 5 bases and J by 9 bases, and 20 bases separated the two germline ends. The CDR3 sequence is CASSQPGQYSAQYF. In DNA, the CDR3 is TGTGCCAGCAGCCAACCGGGACAATATTCCGCGCAGTACTTC.

This clone was detected a few times. The chain links TRBV7-8 to TRBJ1-2; possible D gene TRBD1, 6 bases. CDR1 is SGHVS and CDR2 is FQNEAQ in the germline V gene. This CDR3 has 16 residues. The V end lost 2 bases, the J end lost 0 bases, and 13 bases lay between the germline ends. CDR3 DNA sequence: TGTGCCAGCAGCTTATCAGGGGTAGTAACTAACTATGGCTACACCTTC. Its protein product is CASSLSGVVTNYGYTF.

This clone appeared once. V usage is TRBV5-4 and J usage is TRBJ2-7; D unclear. Germline V gene data show CDR1 as SGHNT and CDR2 as YYREEE (reference sequence). The V gene lost 3 bases and the J gene lost 4 bases, with 8 bases spanning the gap. The CDR3 has 12 amino acids. Written as DNA, the CDR3 is TGTGCCAGCAGCTCTTGGGGTTACGAGCAGTACTTC. This translates into CASSSWGYEQYF.

V gene TRBV4-3 combines with J gene TRBJ1-5; D perhaps matches TRBD1 (5 bases). Germline values: CDR1 LGHNA, CDR2 YSLEER. The CDR3 consists of 18 residues. V dropped 0 bases and J dropped 0 bases, with 15 bases sitting between them. The CDR3: CASSQDWGVSNSNQPQHF. As DNA, the CDR3 is TGCGCCAGCAGCCAAGATTGGGGGGTTTCTAATAGCAATCAGCCCCAGCATTTT.

This clone has only a few counts. Written as DNA, the CDR3 is TGTGCCAGCAGCTTAGACAGGGGATATTATTCACCCCTCCACTTT. This translates into CASSLDRGYYSPLHF. J is TRBJ1-6 and V is TRBV7-2, with TRBD1 identical over 7 bases. The junction had 5 bases not matched to a gene; V was cut back by 1 base and J by 8 bases. This CDR3 is built from 15 residues. The germline V gene encodes CDR1 SGHTA and CDR2 FQGNSA.

Only a few counts were recorded for this clone. J is TRBJ2-7 and V is TRBV18; a weak D match, TRBD2 (6 bases). Germline V gene sequence: CDR1 KGHSH, CDR2 LQKENI. The CDR3 runs 15 residues. Trimming pared 3 bases from V and 0 bases from J, leaving 12 bases between. The CDR3: CASSPGGTASYEQYF. CDR3 nucleotides: TGTGCCAGCTCACCTGGGGGGACGGCCTCCTACGAGCAGTACTTC.

The rearrangement links TRBV5-1 to TRBJ1-1; TRBD1 aligns across 10 bases. V lost 0 bases to trimming and J lost 4 bases; unmatched junction nucleotides: 3. This CDR3 has 15 amino acids. Germline loops: CDR1 SGHRS, CDR2 YFSETQ. CDR3 coding DNA: TGCGCCAGCAGCTTGGGACAGGGGGCAGGCACTGAAGCTTTCTTT. This encodes CASSLGQGAGTEAFF.

This chain uses TRBV11-2 with TRBJ2-1; D is perhaps TRBD2 (6 bases). The CDR3 is 16 amino acids. Germline V CDR1 and CDR2: SGHAT, FQNNGV. V was cut by 0 bases and J by 6 bases, with 15 bases left in between. The CDR3 DNA reads TGTGCCAGCAGCTTAGAATGGGCGGGAAGGTTCAATGAGCAGTTCTTC. It specifies CASSLEWAGRFNEQFF.

V and J are TRBV4-3 and TRBJ2-1, with D hard to call. The germline V and J ends were trimmed by 0 bases and 4 bases, with 10 bases remaining between them. The germline V gene has CDR1 LGHNA and CDR2 YSLEER. The CDR3 is 15 residues long. This CDR3 is CASSQDQADYNEQFF. CDR3 DNA sequence: TGCGCCAGCAGCCAAGATCAGGCAGATTACAATGAGCAGTTCTTC.

V is TRBV7-2 and J is TRBJ1-1; 8 bases fit TRBD1. Germline V gene sequence: CDR1 SGHTA, CDR2 FQGNSA. The CDR3 consists of 15 residues. Trimming cost V 1 base and J 5 bases; bases outside gene matches: 6. The CDR3 reads CASSLVGTGGTEAFF. In DNA form, the CDR3 reads TGTGCCAGCAGCTTAGTTGGAACAGGGGGAACTGAAGCTTTCTTT.